This is a list of T cell receptor beta chains from one sample in a study of blood T cell repertoires in COVID-19. Profiled with immunoSEQ multiplex PCR; TCRdb holds only in-frame clones, not every one. The table has 150,000 or so clones, roughly nine tenths seen once. The sequencing sample was made of peripheral blood. The receptors shown here come from a woman aged 70-85 years with acute or convalescent COVID-19. CDR3s include the opening cysteine and the closing phenylalanine or tryptophan. A D gene is named only where the DNA matches it firmly. Not all rows give a size; the values are once, few, many and, for expanded clones, a class.

CDR3: CASSQDPGTGGQKLFF
DNA: TGTGCCAGCAGCCAAGACCCCGGGACAGGGGGGCAAAAACTGTTTTTT
J: TRBJ1-4
V: TRBV4-2
size: NA
D: TRBD1

CDR3: CASSFHRSSGNTIYF
DNA: TGTGCCAGCAGTTTTCACAGATCCTCTGGAAACACCATATATTTT
J: TRBJ1-3
V: TRBV6-2/TRBV6-3
size: NA
D: NA

CDR3: CASSFGTGLDGYTF
DNA: TGTGCCAGCAGCTTTGGGACAGGGCTTGACGGCTACACCTTC
J: TRBJ1-2
V: TRBV5-5
size: NA
D: TRBD1

CDR3: CATSRRESSNYGYTF
DNA: TGTGCCACCAGCAGGAGGGAGAGCTCTAACTATGGCTACACCTTC
J: TRBJ1-2
V: TRBV15
size: NA
D: NA

CDR3: CAWSEGQAYGYTF
DNA: TGTGCCTGGAGCGAGGGACAGGCCTATGGCTACACCTTC
J: TRBJ1-2
V: TRBV30
size: NA
D: TRBD1

CDR3: CASSWGTGSEKLFF
DNA: TGTGCCAGCAGCTGGGGGACAGGGAGCGAAAAACTGTTTTTT
J: TRBJ1-4
V: TRBV5-8
size: NA
D: TRBD1

CDR3: CASSEASRGVYGEKLFF
DNA: TGTGCCAGCAGTGAAGCGTCCAGGGGAGTTTATGGTGAAAAACTGTTTTTT
J: TRBJ1-4
V: TRBV6-1
size: NA
D: NA

CDR3: CASSLAVMVQGHPSGTEAFF
DNA: TGCGCCAGCAGCTTGGCCGTAATGGTTCAGGGACACCCAAGTGGCACTGAAGCTTTCTTT
J: TRBJ1-1
V: TRBV5-1
size: NA
D: NA

CDR3: CASSPRQGASYEQYF
DNA: TGTGCCAGTAGTCCTCGACAGGGGGCGTCCTACGAGCAGTACTTC
J: TRBJ2-7
V: TRBV19
size: NA
D: TRBD1

CDR3: CASSNQGSHGYTF
DNA: TGTGCCAGCAGTAACCAGGGGTCCCATGGCTACACCTTC
J: TRBJ1-2
V: TRBV6-5
size: NA
D: NA

CDR3: CASSPRGRGSSYNEQFF
DNA: TGTGCCAGCAGCCCAAGGGGCCGCGGGAGCTCCTACAATGAGCAGTTCTTC
J: TRBJ2-1
V: TRBV11-2
size: NA
D: TRBD2

CDR3: CASSSSGGNQPQHF
DNA: TGTGCCAGCAGCTCGAGCGGGGGCAATCAGCCCCAGCATTTT
J: TRBJ1-5
V: TRBV7-2
size: NA
D: NA

CDR3: CASSINPRSGFGSDTQYF
DNA: TGTGCCAGTAGTATTAATCCCCGTAGCGGCTTTGGATCAGATACGCAGTATTTT
J: TRBJ2-3
V: TRBV19
size: NA
D: NA

CDR3: CASSLVLDNEQFF
DNA: TGTGCCAGCAGCTTAGTACTTGACAATGAGCAGTTCTTC
J: TRBJ2-1
V: TRBV11-2
size: NA
D: NA

CDR3: CASSLDGSRGETQYF
DNA: TGTGCCAGCAGCTTAGACGGGAGCCGAGGAGAGACCCAGTACTTC
J: TRBJ2-5
V: TRBV7-9
size: once
D: NA

CDR3: CASGVGGPQHF
DNA: TGTGCCAGCGGGGTGGGGGGGCCCCAGCATTTT
J: TRBJ1-5
V: TRBV27
size: few
D: NA

CDR3: CASSLAGQGSEKLFF
DNA: TGTGCCAGCAGCTTAGCGGGACAGGGAAGTGAAAAACTGTTTTTT
J: TRBJ1-4
V: TRBV7-6
size: NA
D: TRBD1

CDR3: CASSESGADGYTF
DNA: TGTGCCAGCAGTGAATCAGGGGCCGATGGCTACACCTTC
J: TRBJ1-2
V: TRBV6-1
size: NA
D: NA

CDR3: CASSLGQGGSYNEQFF
DNA: TGTGCCAGCAGCTTAGGACAGGGCGGGTCCTACAATGAGCAGTTCTTC
J: TRBJ2-1
V: TRBV7-6
size: NA
D: TRBD1

CDR3: CASSQERDRGPHVTQYF
DNA: TGCGCCAGCAGCCAAGAGAGGGACAGGGGGCCCCATGTTACGCAGTATTTT
J: TRBJ2-3
V: TRBV4-3
size: NA
D: TRBD1

CDR3: CASSLASGGYEQYF
DNA: TGTGCCAGCAGCTTAGCTAGCGGTGGGTACGAGCAGTACTTC
J: TRBJ2-7
V: TRBV11-2
size: NA
D: TRBD2

CDR3: CASTLRGRRNTEAFF
DNA: TGTGCCAGTACCCTCAGGGGGAGAAGGAACACTGAAGCTTTCTTT
J: TRBJ1-1
V: TRBV19
size: NA
D: TRBD1

CDR3: CATSAGGLGGETQYF
DNA: TGTGCCACCAGCGCAGGGGGCCTAGGAGGAGAGACCCAGTACTTC
J: TRBJ2-5
V: TRBV24-1
size: NA
D: TRBD1

CDR3: CAWTVRGSNQPQHF
DNA: TGTGCCTGGACGGTCAGGGGAAGCAATCAGCCCCAGCATTTT
J: TRBJ1-5
V: TRBV30
size: NA
D: NA

CDR3: CASSQGAGGYTEAFF
DNA: TGTGCCAGCAGCCAAGGTGCGGGGGGGTACACTGAAGCTTTCTTT
J: TRBJ1-1
V: TRBV3-1/TRBV3-2
size: NA
D: NA

CDR3: CASRFRDSPLHF
DNA: TGTGCCAGTAGATTCCGTGATTCACCCCTCCACTTT
J: TRBJ1-6
V: TRBV19
size: few
D: NA

CDR3: CASSEALRTPYGYTF
DNA: TGTGCCAGCAGTGAAGCGCTGAGGACACCTTATGGCTACACCTTC
J: TRBJ1-2
V: TRBV6-1
size: NA
D: NA

CDR3: CATSEPGQIDNEQFF
DNA: TGTGCCACCAGTGAACCGGGACAGATAGACAATGAGCAGTTCTTC
J: TRBJ2-1
V: TRBV24-1
size: NA
D: TRBD1

CDR3: CASSQDSSGVGNEQFF
DNA: TGTGCCAGCAGCCAAGATAGTTCGGGGGTCGGGAATGAGCAGTTCTTC
J: TRBJ2-1
V: TRBV3-1/TRBV3-2
size: NA
D: NA

CDR3: CASSFTGVRSDGYTF
DNA: TGTGCCAGCAGCTTCACGGGAGTACGGTCGGATGGCTACACCTTC
J: TRBJ1-2
V: TRBV11-2
size: NA
D: NA

CDR3: CASSQQGPFTEAFF
DNA: TGTGCCAGCAGCCAACAGGGGCCATTCACTGAAGCTTTCTTT
J: TRBJ1-1
V: TRBV3-1/TRBV3-2
size: NA
D: NA

CDR3: CAISGLGQGNTGELFF
DNA: TGTGCCATCAGTGGCCTGGGACAGGGAAACACCGGGGAGCTGTTTTTT
J: TRBJ2-2
V: TRBV10-3
size: few
D: TRBD1

CDR3: CASSQEETQYF
DNA: TGTGCCAGCAGTCAGGAAGAGACCCAGTACTTC
J: TRBJ2-5
V: TRBV2
size: NA
D: NA

CDR3: CAISDRGLSGNTIYF
DNA: TGTGCCATCAGTGACAGGGGTCTCTCTGGAAACACCATATATTTT
J: TRBJ1-3
V: TRBV10-3
size: NA
D: NA

CDR3: CASSSVARTNEKLFF
DNA: TGTGCCAGCAGTTCCGTTGCCAGGACTAATGAAAAACTGTTTTTT
J: TRBJ1-4
V: TRBV27
size: NA
D: NA

CDR3: CASSITWTGSNQPQHF
DNA: TGTGCCAGTAGTATAACCTGGACAGGAAGCAATCAGCCCCAGCATTTT
J: TRBJ1-5
V: TRBV19
size: NA
D: TRBD1

CDR3: CASSQDPLSALAGGRDTQYF
DNA: TGCGCCAGCAGCCAAGATCCCCTCTCGGCGCTAGCGGGGGGCCGGGATACGCAGTATTTT
J: TRBJ2-3
V: TRBV4-3
size: NA
D: TRBD2

CDR3: CASSGLTILTSTSETQYF
DNA: TGTGCCAGCTCAGGACTCACCATCCTGACTAGCACGTCTGAGACCCAGTACTTC
J: TRBJ2-5
V: TRBV18
size: NA
D: TRBD2

CDR3: CASSLGTGETHEQYF
DNA: TGTGCCAGCAGTCTAGGGACAGGGGAAACTCACGAGCAGTACTTC
J: TRBJ2-7
V: TRBV7-6
size: NA
D: TRBD1

CDR3: CASSVQPGNTEAFF
DNA: TGCGCCAGCAGCGTACAACCGGGGAACACTGAAGCTTTCTTT
J: TRBJ1-1
V: TRBV5-1
size: NA
D: NA

CDR3: CASRQGGSSPLHF
DNA: TGTGCCAGCCGTCAGGGTGGAAGTTCACCCCTCCACTTT
J: TRBJ1-6
V: TRBV19
size: NA
D: NA

CDR3: CASANTADEKLFF
DNA: TGTGCCAGCGCAAACACAGCAGATGAAAAACTGTTTTTT
J: TRBJ1-4
V: TRBV6-1
size: NA
D: NA

CDR3: CASSFRGAGANVLTF
DNA: TGTGCCAGCAGCTTCAGGGGAGCTGGGGCCAACGTCCTGACTTTC
J: TRBJ2-6
V: TRBV5-6
size: NA
D: NA

CDR3: CASNPAGSTILYQFF
DNA: TGTGCCAGCAACCCCGCGGGGAGTACGATTCTTTATCAGTTCTTC
J: TRBJ2-1
V: TRBV28
size: NA
D: NA

CDR3: CASSLDRANYGYTF
DNA: TGCGCCAGCAGCTTGGACAGAGCTAACTATGGCTACACCTTC
J: TRBJ1-2
V: TRBV5-1
size: NA
D: NA

CDR3: CASSLVYLDTQYF
DNA: TGTGCCAGCAGCTTAGTCTATTTAGATACGCAGTATTTT
J: TRBJ2-3
V: TRBV7-2
size: NA
D: NA

CDR3: CASSSYRGPVGNEQFF
DNA: TGTGCCAGCAGCTCCTATAGGGGGCCCGTCGGCAATGAGCAGTTCTTC
J: TRBJ2-1
V: TRBV11-2
size: NA
D: TRBD1

CDR3: CASTWKVVRVSNYGYTF
DNA: TGTGCCAGTACATGGAAGGTGGTCCGGGTTTCTAACTATGGCTACACCTTC
J: TRBJ1-2
V: TRBV19
size: NA
D: NA

CDR3: CASSHTGRELFF
DNA: TGTGCCAGCAGCCACACAGGACGGGAGCTGTTTTTT
J: TRBJ2-2
V: TRBV12-3/TRBV12-4
size: NA
D: NA

CDR3: CASSTGIANYGYTF
DNA: TGTGCCAGTAGTACCGGGATAGCTAACTATGGCTACACCTTC
J: TRBJ1-2
V: TRBV19
size: few
D: NA

CDR3: CASSGAGRNTGELFF
DNA: TGTGCCAGCTCAGGGGCAGGGAGGAACACCGGGGAGCTGTTTTTT
J: TRBJ2-2
V: TRBV6-5
size: few
D: NA

CDR3: CASSPRTVGYTF
DNA: TGTGCCAGCAGCCCTCGGACAGTTGGCTACACCTTC
J: TRBJ1-2
V: TRBV7-2
size: NA
D: NA

CDR3: CAWSAAGYTEAFF
DNA: TGTGCCTGGAGCGCGGCAGGGTACACTGAAGCTTTCTTT
J: TRBJ1-1
V: TRBV30
size: NA
D: NA

CDR3: CASSLTGELFF
DNA: TGTGCCAGCAGTCTCACCGGGGAGCTGTTTTTT
J: TRBJ2-2
V: TRBV9
size: NA
D: NA

CDR3: CASSDRGYYEQYF
DNA: TGTGCCAGCAGTGACAGGGGATACTACGAGCAGTACTTC
J: TRBJ2-7
V: TRBV6-1
size: few
D: NA

CDR3: CASGFGVRGTQYF
DNA: TGTGCTAGTGGTTTCGGGGTTCGGGGGACCCAGTACTTC
J: TRBJ2-5
V: TRBV12-5
size: NA
D: NA

CDR3: CASSFYGGSNTGELFF
DNA: TGTGCCAGCAGTTTCTACGGGGGATCGAACACCGGGGAGCTGTTTTTT
J: TRBJ2-2
V: TRBV27
size: NA
D: NA